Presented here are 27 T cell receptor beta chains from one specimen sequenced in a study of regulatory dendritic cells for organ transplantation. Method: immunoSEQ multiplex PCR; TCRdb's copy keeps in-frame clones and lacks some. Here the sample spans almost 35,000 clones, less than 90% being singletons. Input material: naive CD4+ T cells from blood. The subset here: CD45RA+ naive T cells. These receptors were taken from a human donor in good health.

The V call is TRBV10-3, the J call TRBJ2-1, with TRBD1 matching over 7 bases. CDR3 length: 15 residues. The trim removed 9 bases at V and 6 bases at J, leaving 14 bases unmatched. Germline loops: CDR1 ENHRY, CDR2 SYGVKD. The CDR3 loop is CAISEDRRLSNEQFF. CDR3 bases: TGTGCCATATCCGAGGACAGGCGGTTATCCAATGAGCAGTTCTTC.

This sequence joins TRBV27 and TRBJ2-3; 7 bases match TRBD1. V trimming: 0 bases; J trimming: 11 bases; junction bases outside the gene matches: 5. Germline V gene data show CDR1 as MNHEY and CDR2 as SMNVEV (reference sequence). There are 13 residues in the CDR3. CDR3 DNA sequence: TGTGCCAGCAGTTTATCGCAGCACAGGGGGCAGTATTTT. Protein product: CASSLSQHRGQYF.

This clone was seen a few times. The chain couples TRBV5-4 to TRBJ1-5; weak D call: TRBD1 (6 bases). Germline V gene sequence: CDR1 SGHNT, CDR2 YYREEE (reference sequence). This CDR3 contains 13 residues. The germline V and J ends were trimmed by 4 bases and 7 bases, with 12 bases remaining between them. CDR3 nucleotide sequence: TGTGCCAGCAGCCCACAGGGAGGACAGCCCCAGCATTTT. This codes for CASSPQGGQPQHF.

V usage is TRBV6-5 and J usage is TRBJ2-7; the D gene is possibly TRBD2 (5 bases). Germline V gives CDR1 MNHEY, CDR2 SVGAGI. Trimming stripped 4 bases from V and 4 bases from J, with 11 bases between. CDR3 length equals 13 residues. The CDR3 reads CASSSRRWYEQYF. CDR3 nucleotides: TGTGCCAGCAGTTCCCGGAGGTGGTACGAGCAGTACTTC.

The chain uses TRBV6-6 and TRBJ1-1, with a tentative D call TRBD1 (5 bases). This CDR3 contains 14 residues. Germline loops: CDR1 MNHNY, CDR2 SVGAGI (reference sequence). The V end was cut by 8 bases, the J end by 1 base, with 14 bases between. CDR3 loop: CASAPGRENTEAFF. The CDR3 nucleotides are TGTGCCAGCGCTCCGGGACGGGAGAACACTGAAGCTTTCTTT.

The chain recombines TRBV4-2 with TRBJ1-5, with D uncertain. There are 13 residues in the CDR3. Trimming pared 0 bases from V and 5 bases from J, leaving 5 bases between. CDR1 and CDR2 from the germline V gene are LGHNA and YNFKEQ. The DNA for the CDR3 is TGTGCCAGCAGCCAAGATCGGGATCAGCCCCAGCATTTT. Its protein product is CASSQDRDQPQHF.

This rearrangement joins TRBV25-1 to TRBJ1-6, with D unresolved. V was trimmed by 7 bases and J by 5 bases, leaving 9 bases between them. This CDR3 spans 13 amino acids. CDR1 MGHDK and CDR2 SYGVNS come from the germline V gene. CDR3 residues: CASTSGDNSPLHF. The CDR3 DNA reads TGTGCCAGCACATCTGGGGATAATTCACCCCTCCACTTT.

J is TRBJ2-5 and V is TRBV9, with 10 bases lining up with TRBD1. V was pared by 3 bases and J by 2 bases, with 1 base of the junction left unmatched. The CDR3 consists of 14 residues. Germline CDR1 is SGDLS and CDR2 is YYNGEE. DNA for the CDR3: TGTGCCAGCAGCGAGGGACAGGGGCAAGAGACCCAGTACTTC. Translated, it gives CASSEGQGQETQYF.

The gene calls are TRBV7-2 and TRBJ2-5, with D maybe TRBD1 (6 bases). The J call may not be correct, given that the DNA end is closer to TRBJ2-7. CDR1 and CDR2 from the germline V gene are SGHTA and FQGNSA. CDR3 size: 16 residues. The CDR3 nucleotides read TGTGCCAGCAGCTTTCGGAGACAGGACCCCTCCTACGAGCAGTACTTC. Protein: CASSFRRQDPSYEQYF.

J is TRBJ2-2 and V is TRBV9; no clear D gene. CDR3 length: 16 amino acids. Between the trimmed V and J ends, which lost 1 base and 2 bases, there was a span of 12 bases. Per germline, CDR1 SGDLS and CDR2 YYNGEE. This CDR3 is CASSVTSTLNTGELFF. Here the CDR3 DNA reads TGTGCCAGCAGCGTAACTTCGACTCTTAACACCGGGGAGCTGTTTTTT.

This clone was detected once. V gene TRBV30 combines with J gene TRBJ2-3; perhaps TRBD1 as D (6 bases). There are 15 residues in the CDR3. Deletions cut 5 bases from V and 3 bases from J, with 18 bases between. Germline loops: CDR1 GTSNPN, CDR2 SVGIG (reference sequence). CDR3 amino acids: CAWSTPGHTTDTQYF. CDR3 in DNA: TGTGCCTGGTCGACTCCGGGACATACTACAGATACGCAGTATTTT. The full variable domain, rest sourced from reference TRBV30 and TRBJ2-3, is SQTIHQWPATLVQPVGSPLSLECTVEGTSNPNLYWYRQAAGRGLQLLFYSVGIGQISSEVPQNLSASRPQDRQFILSSKKLLLSDSGFYLCAWSTPGHTTDTQYFGPGTRLTVL.

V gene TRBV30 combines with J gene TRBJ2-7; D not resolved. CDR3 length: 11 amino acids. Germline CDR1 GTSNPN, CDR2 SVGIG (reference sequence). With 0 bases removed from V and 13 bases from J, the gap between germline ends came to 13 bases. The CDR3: CAWSVLGNLYF. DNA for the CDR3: TGTGCCTGGAGTGTATTAGGGAATTTATACTTC.

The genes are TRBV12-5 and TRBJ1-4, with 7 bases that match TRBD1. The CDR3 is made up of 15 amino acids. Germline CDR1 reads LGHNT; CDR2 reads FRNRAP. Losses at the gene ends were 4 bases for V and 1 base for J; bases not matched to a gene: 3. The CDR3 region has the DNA TGTGCTAGTGGTTCTTCAGGGGGAACTAATGAAAAACTGTTTTTT. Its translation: CASGSSGGTNEKLFF. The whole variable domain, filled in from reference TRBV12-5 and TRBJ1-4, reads DARVTQTPRHKVTEMGQEVTMRCQPILGHNTVFWYRQTMMQGLELLAYFRNRAPLDDSGMPKDRFSAEMPDATLATLKIQPSEPRDSAVYFCASGSSGGTNEKLFFGSGTQLSVL.

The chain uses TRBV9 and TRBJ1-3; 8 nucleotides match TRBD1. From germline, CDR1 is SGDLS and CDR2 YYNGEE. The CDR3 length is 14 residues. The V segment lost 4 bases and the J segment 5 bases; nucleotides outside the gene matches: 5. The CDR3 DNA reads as TGTGCCAGCAGCCCCCGGACAGGGAGAAACACCATATATTTT. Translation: CASSPRTGRNTIYF.

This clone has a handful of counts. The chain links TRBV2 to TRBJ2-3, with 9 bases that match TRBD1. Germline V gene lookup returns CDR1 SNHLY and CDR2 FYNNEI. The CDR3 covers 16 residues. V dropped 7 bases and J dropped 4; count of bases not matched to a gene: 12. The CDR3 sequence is CASNLLWDREADTQYF. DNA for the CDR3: TGTGCCAGCAACCTACTGTGGGACAGGGAGGCAGATACGCAGTATTTT.

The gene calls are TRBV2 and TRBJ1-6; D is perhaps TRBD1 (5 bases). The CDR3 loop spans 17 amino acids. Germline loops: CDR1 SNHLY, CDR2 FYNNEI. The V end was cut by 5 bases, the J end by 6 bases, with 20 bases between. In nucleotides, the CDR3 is TGTGCCAGCAGTAAAGAGGACACACAGAGCCTTAATTCACCCCTCCACTTT. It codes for CASSKEDTQSLNSPLHF.

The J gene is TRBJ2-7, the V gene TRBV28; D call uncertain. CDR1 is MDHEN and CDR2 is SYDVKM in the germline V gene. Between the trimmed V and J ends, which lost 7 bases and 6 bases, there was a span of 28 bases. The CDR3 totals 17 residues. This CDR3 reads CASNPGHMTSTYGEQYF. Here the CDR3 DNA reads TGTGCCAGCAACCCCGGTCATATGACCTCCACCTACGGCGAGCAGTACTTC. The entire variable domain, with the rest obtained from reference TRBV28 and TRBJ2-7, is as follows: DVKVTQSSRYLVKRTGEKVFLECVQDMDHENMFWYRQDPGLGLRLIYFSYDVKMKEKGDIPEGYSVSREKKERFSLILESASTNQTSMYLCASNPGHMTSTYGEQYFGPGTRLTVT.

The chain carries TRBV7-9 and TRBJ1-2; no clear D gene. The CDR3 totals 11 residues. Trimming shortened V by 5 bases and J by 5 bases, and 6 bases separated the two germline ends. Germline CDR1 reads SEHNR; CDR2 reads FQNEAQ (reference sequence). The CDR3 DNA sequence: TGTGCCAGCAGCAGGGTTTATGGCTACACCTTC. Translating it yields CASSRVYGYTF. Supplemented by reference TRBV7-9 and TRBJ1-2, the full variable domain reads DTGVSQNPRHKITKRGQNVTFRCDPISEHNRLYWYRQTLGQGPEFLTYFQNEAQLEKSRLLSDRFSAERPKGSFSTLEIQRTEQGDSAMYLCASSRVYGYTFGSGTRLTVV.

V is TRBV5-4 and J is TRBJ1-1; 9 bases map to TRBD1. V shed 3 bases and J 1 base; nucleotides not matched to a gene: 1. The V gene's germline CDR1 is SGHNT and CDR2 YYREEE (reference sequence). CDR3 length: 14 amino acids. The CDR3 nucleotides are TGTGCCAGCAGCTCGGACAGGGGGAACACTGAAGCTTTCTTT. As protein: CASSSDRGNTEAFF.

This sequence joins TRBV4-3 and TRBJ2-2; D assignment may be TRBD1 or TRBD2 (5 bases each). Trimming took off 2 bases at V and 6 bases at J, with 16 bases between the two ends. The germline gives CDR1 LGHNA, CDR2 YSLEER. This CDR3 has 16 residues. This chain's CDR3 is CASSQLLGPASGELFF. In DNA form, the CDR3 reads TGCGCCAGCAGCCAACTACTGGGACCCGCATCCGGGGAGCTGTTTTTT.

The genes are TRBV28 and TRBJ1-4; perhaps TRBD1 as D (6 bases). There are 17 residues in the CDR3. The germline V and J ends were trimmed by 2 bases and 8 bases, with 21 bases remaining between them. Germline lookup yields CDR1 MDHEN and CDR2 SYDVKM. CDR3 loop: CASSLIPERGRGEKLFF. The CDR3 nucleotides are TGTGCCAGCAGTTTAATCCCGGAGAGGGGGAGGGGAGAAAAACTGTTTTTT.

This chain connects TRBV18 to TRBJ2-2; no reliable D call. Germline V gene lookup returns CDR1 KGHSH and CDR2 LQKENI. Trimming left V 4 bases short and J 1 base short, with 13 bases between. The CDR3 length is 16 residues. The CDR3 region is CASSLGVSLNTGELFF. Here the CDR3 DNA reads TGTGCCAGCTCACTCGGTGTCAGCCTGAACACCGGGGAGCTGTTTTTT.

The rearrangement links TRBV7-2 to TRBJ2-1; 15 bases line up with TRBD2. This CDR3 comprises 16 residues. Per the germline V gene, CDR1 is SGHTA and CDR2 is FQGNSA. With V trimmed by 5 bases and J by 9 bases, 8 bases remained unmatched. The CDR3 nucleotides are TGTGCCAGCAGCCCTAGCAGGACTAGCGGGAGGGGTGAGCAGTTCTTC. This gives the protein CASSPSRTSGRGEQFF.

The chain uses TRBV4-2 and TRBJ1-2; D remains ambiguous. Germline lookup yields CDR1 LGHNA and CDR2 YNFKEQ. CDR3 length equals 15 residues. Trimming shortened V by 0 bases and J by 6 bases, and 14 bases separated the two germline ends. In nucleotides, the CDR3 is TGTGCCAGCAGCCAAGATTCGGCTCACCTGGATGGCTACACCTTC. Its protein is CASSQDSAHLDGYTF.

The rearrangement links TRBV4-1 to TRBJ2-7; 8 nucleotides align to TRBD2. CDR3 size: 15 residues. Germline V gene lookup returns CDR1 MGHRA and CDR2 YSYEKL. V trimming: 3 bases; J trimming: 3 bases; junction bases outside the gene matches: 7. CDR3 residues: CASSHLSGTFYEQYF. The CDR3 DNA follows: TGCGCCAGCAGCCACCTTAGCGGGACGTTCTACGAGCAGTACTTC.

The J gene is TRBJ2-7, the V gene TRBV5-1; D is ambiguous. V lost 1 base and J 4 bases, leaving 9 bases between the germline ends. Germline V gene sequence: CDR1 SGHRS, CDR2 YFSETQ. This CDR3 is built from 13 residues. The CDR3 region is CASSLSWGYEQYF. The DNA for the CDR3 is TGCGCCAGCAGCTTGTCCTGGGGTTACGAGCAGTACTTC.

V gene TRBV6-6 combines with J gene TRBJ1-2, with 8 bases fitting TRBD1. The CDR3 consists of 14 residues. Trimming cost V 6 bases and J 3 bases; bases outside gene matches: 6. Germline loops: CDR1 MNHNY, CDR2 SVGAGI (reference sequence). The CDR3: CASSRDRSDYGYTF. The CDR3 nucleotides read TGTGCCAGCAGCCGGGACAGGTCGGACTATGGCTACACCTTC.